Sequencing of this TCR beta chain was carried out in a study of Graves' ophthalmopathy and Graves' hyperthyroidism. Study-level findings and limits: Distinction of ophthalmopathy from stable hyperthyroidism by a 13-signature model reached approximately 88% sensitivity and 81.08% specificity. Its predictions of ophthalmopathy progression gave the model 60% to 71% sensitivity and 72.22% specificity. Blood also carried most expanded thyroid clonotypes exceeding 0.001 frequency.

CDR1 and CDR2 (germline): SGHAT, FQNNGV. With 1 base clipped from V and 1 base from J, the junction kept 12 bases outside the gene matches. The CDR3 runs 19 residues. The table lists this clonotype with many counts. Antigen: not known. Scientists amplified the TCR beta CDR3 regions from RNA transcripts. The authors performed first-round RT-PCR with HTBI primers and then a second-round multiplex PCR. TCRdb processed the multiplex PCR reads anew with MiXCR; each CDR3 protein has one entry. The table includes some 520,000 distinct CDR3 sequences, roughly an eighth detected once. Patients were diagnosed from clinical symptoms, serum thyroxine, TRAb, thyroid ultrasound and orbital computed tomography.

The sample consisted of blood. The chain couples TRBV11-2 to TRBJ2-7, with TRBD2 identical over 11 bases. This clonotype was sampled from a woman in her twenties or thirties with Graves' ophthalmopathy. CDR3 protein: CASSLVFAPLAGVSYEQYF. The CDR3 DNA reads as TGTGCCAGCAGCTTAGTATTTGCCCCACTAGCGGGGGTTTCCTACGAGCAGTACTTC.